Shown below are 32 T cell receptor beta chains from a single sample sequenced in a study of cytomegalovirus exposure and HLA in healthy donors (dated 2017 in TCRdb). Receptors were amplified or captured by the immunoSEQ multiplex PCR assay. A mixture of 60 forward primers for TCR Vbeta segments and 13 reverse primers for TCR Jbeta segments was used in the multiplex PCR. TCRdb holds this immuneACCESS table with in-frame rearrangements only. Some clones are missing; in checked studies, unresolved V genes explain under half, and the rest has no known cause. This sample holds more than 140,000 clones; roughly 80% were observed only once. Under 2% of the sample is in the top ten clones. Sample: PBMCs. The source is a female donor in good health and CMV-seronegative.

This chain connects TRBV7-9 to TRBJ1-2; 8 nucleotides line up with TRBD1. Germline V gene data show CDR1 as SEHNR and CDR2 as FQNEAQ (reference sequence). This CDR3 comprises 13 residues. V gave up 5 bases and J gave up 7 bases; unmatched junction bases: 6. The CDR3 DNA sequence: TGTGCCAGCAGCCCTCCAGGGGGCTCTGGCTACACCTTC. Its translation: CASSPPGGSGYTF.

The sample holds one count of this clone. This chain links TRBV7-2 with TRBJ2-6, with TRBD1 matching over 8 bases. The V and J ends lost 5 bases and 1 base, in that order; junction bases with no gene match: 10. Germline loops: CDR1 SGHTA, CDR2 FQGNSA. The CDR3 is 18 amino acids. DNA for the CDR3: TGTGCCAGCAGCCGATGGGCGCAGGGGGCTTCTGGGGCCAACGTCCTGACTTTC. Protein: CASSRWAQGASGANVLTF.

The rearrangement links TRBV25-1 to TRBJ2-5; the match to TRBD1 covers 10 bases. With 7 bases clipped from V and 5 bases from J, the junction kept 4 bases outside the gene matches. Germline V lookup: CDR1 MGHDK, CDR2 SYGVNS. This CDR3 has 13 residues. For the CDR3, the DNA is TGTGCCAGCACGGGACAGGGGTGGGAGACCCAGTACTTC. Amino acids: CASTGQGWETQYF.

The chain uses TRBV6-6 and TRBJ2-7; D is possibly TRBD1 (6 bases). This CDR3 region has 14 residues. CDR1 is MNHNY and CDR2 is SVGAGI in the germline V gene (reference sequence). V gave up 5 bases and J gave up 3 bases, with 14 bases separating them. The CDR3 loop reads CASSPRQVDYEQYF. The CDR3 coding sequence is TGTGCCAGCAGTCCGCGACAGGTTGACTACGAGCAGTACTTC.

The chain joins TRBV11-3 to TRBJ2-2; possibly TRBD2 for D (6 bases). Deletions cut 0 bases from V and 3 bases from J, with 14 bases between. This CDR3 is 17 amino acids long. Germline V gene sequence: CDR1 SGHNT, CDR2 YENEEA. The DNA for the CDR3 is TGTGCCAGCAGCTTAGATCTCGGGAGCAAGGACACCGGGGAGCTGTTTTTT. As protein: CASSLDLGSKDTGELFF.

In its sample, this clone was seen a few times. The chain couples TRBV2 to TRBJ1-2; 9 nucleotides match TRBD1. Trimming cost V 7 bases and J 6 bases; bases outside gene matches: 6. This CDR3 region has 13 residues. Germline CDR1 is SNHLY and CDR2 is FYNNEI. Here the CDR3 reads CASIPDRGNGYTF. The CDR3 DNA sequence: TGTGCCAGCATCCCCGACAGGGGGAATGGCTACACCTTC.

The DNA for the CDR3 is TGTGCTAGTGGTTTGGTAGGGGCCGAAAGCTCCTACAATGAGCAGTTCTTC. This gives the protein CASGLVGAESSYNEQFF. The chain is built from TRBV12-5 and TRBJ2-1; D is possibly TRBD1 (5 bases). V dropped 0 bases and J dropped 0 bases, with 12 bases sitting between them. Germline V gives CDR1 LGHNT, CDR2 FRNRAP. This CDR3 has 17 amino acids.

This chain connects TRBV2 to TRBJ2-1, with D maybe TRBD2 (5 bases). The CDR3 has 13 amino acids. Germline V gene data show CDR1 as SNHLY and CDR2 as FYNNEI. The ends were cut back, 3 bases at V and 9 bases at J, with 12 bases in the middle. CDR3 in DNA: TGTGCCAGCAGTGAGGAACTAGGTGGTGAGCAGTTCTTC. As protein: CASSEELGGEQFF.

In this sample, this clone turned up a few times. This chain's CDR3 is CASSQNRETEAFF. The CDR3 DNA follows: TGTGCCAGCAGCCAAAACAGGGAAACTGAAGCTTTCTTT. The V and J genes are TRBV5-4 and TRBJ1-1; a weak D match, TRBD1 (6 bases). The germline CDR1 and CDR2 sequences are SGHNT and YYREEE (reference sequence). The CDR3 totals 13 residues. Trimming removed 4 bases at V and 5 bases at J, with 12 bases between. Complete variable domain (other parts from reference TRBV5-4 and TRBJ1-1): ETGVTQSPTHLIKTRGQQVTLRCSSQSGHNTVSWYQQALGQGPQFIFQYYREEENGRGNFPPRFSGLQFPNYSSELNVNALELDDSALYLCASSQNRETEAFFGQGTRLTVV.

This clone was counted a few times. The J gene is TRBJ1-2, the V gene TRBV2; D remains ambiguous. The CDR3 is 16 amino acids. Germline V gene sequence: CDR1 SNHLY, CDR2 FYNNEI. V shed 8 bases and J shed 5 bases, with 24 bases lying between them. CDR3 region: CASAEEGVRVGYGYTF. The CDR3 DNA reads TGTGCCAGCGCCGAAGAGGGTGTAAGGGTCGGGTATGGCTACACCTTC.

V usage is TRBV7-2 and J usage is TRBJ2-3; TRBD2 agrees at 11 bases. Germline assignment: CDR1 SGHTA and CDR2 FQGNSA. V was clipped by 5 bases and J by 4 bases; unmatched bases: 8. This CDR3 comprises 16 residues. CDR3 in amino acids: CASSRSGRAAADTQYF. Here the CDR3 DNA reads TGTGCCAGCAGCCGTAGCGGGAGGGCCGCAGCAGATACGCAGTATTTT.

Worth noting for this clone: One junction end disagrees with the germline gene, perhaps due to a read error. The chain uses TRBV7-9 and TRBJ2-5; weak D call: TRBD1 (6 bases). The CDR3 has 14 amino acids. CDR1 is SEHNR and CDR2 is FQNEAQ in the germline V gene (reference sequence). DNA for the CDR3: TGTTCCAGCAGCTTACTACAGGGTGTAGAGACCCAGTACTTC. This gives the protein CSSSLLQGVETQYF.

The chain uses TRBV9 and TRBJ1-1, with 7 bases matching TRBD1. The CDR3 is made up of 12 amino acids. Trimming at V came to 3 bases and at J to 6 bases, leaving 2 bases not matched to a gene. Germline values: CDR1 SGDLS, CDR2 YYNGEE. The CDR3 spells CASSAGTAEAFF. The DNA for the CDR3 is TGTGCCAGCAGCGCCGGGACAGCTGAAGCTTTCTTT. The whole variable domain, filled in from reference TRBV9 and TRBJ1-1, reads DSGVTQTPKHLITATGQRVTLRCSPRSGDLSVYWYQQSLDQGLQFLIQYYNGEERAKGNILERFSAQQFPDLHSELNLSSLELGDSALYFCASSAGTAEAFFGQGTRLTVV.

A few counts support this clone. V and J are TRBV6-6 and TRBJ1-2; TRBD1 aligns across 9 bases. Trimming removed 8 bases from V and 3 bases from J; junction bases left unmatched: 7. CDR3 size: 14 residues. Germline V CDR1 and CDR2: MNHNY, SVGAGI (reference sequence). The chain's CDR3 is CASRPRDRDYGYTF. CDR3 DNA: TGTGCCAGCCGCCCCCGGGACAGGGACTATGGCTACACCTTC.

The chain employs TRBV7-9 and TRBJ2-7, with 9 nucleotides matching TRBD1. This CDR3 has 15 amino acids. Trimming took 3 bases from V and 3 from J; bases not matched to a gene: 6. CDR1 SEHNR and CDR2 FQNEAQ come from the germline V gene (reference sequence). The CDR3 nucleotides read TGTGCCAGCAGCTTTTTCGGGGGACAGGGCTACGAGCAGTACTTC. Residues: CASSFFGGQGYEQYF.

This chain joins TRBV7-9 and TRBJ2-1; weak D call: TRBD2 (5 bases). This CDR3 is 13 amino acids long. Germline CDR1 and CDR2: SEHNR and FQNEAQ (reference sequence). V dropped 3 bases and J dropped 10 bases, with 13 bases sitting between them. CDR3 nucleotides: TGTGCCAGCAGCTTCTTAGAGGGCCAGGAGCAGTTCTTC. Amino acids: CASSFLEGQEQFF.

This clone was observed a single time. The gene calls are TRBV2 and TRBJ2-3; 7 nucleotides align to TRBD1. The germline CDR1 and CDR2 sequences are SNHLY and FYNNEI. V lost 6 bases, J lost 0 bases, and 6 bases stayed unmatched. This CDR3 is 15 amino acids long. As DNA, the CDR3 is TGTGCCAGCAGGACAGGGCAAACTAGCACAGATACGCAGTATTTT. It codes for CASRTGQTSTDTQYF. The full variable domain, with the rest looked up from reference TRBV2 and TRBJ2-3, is EPEVTQTPSHQVTQMGQEVILRCVPISNHLYFYWYRQILGQKVEFLVSFYNNEISEKSEIFDDQFSVERPDGSNFTLKIRSTKLEDSAMYFCASRTGQTSTDTQYFGPGTRLTVL.

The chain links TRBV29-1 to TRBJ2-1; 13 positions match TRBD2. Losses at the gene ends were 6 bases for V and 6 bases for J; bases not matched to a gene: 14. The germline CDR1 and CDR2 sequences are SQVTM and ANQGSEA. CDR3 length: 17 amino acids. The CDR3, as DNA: TGCAGCGTCCATATCCGGACCCGACTAGCGGGGGGCAATGAGCAGTTCTTC. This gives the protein CSVHIRTRLAGGNEQFF.

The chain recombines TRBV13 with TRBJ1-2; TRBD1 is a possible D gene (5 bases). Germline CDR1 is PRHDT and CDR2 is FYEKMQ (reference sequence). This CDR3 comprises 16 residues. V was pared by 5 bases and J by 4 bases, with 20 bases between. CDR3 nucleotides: TGTGCCAGCAGCCAGGCGGACAACCCCGGATTCTATGGCTACACCTTC. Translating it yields CASSQADNPGFYGYTF.

DNA for the CDR3: TGTGCCAGCAGCTTAGACCCGGGACAGGGGGTACAGCCCCAGCATTTT. Translated: CASSLDPGQGVQPQHF. This chain links TRBV7-9 with TRBJ1-5; 11 nucleotides agree with TRBD1. The junction had 6 bases not matched to a gene; V was cut back by 1 base and J by 7 bases. Germline CDR1 reads SEHNR; CDR2 reads FQNEAQ (reference sequence). There are 16 residues in the CDR3.

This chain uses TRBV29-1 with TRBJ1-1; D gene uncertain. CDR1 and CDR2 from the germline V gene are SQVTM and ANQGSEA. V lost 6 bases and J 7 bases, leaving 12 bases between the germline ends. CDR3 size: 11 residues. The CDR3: CSVNGAFEAFF. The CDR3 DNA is TGCAGCGTCAACGGAGCCTTTGAAGCTTTCTTT.

The CDR3 DNA is TGTGCCAGCAGCGCCTCCAGCCGGGACAGGGGGCCAACGCGCGCTGGCTACACCTTC. Translated: CASSASSRDRGPTRAGYTF. The chain recombines TRBV7-9 with TRBJ1-2; 12 positions match TRBD1. V lost 5 bases, J lost 7 bases, and 20 bases stayed unmatched. CDR1 and CDR2 (germline): SEHNR, FQNEAQ (reference sequence). The CDR3 sequence is 19 residues long.

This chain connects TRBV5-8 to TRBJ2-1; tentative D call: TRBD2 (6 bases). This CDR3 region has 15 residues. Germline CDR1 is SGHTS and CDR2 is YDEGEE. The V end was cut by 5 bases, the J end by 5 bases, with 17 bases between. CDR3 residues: CASSTSHRGNNEQFF. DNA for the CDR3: TGTGCCAGCAGTACGTCCCACCGGGGGAACAATGAGCAGTTCTTC.

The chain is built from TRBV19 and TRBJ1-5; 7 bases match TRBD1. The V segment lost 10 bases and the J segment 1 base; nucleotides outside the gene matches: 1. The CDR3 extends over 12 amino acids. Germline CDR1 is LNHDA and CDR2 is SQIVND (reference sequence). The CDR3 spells CATGQSNQPQHF. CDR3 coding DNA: TGTGCCACGGGACAGAGCAATCAGCCCCAGCATTTT.

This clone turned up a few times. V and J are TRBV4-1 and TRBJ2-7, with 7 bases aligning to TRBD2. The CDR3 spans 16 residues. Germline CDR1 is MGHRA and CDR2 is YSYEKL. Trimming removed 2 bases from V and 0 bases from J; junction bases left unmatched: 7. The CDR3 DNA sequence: TGCGCCAGCAGCCAACAAGATCTAGCGGTCTCCTACGAGCAGTACTTC. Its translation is CASSQQDLAVSYEQYF.

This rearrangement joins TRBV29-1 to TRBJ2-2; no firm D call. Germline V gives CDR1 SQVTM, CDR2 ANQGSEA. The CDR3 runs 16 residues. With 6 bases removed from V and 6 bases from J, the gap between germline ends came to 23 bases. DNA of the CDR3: TGCAGCGTCCAAGAGTGGGCGTCCGTTAGTCCCGGGGAGCTGTTTTTT. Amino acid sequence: CSVQEWASVSPGELFF.

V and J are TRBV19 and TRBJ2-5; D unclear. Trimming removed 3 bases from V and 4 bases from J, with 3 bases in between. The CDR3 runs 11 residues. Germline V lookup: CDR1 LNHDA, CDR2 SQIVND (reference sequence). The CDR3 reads CASSMRETQYF. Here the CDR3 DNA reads TGTGCCAGTAGTATGAGAGAGACCCAGTACTTC.

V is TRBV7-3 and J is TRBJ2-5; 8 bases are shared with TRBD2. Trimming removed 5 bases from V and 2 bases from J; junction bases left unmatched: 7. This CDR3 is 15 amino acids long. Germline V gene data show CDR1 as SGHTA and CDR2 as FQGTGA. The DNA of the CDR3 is TGTGCCAGCAGCCCCGGTTCGGGGGGGCAAGAGACCCAGTACTTC. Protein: CASSPGSGGQETQYF.

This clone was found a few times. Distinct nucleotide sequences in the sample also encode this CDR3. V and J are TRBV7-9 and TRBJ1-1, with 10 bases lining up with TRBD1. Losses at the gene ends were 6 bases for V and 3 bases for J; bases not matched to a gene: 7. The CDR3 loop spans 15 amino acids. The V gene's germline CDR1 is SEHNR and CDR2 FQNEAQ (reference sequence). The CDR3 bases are TGTGCCAGCAGTAACAGAGGGACAGGGGACACTGAAGCTTTCTTT. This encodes CASSNRGTGDTEAFF.

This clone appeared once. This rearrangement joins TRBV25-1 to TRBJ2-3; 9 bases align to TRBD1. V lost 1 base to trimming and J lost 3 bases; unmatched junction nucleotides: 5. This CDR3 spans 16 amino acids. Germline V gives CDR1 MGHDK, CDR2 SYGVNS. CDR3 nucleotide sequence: TGTGCCAGCAGTGAATCCCCGGGACAGGGAACAGATACGCAGTATTTT. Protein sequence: CASSESPGQGTDTQYF.

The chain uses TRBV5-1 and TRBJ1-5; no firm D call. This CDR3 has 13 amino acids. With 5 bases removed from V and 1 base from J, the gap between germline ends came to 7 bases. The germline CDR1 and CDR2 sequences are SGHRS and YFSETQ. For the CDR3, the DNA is TGCGCCAGCAGAGACGGGAGCAATCAGCCCCAGCATTTT. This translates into CASRDGSNQPQHF.

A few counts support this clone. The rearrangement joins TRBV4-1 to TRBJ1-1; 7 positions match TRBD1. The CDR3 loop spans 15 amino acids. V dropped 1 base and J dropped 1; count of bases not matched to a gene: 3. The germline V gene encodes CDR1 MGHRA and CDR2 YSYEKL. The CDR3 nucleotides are TGCGCCAGCAGCCAAGGGGGACAGAGGAACACTGAAGCTTTCTTT. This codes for CASSQGGQRNTEAFF.